These 27 T cell receptor beta chains share one sample of origin, sequenced in a study of T cell repertoires in cytomegalovirus infection. TCRdb itself ran the reads through MiXCR, one entry per CDR3 protein. The sample has about 300,000 distinct CDR3 sequences; around 10% are singletons. Input material: PBMCs. Receptor source: a human donor in good health (CMV status not recorded). Some clones in this sample may be carry-over from other donors' samples.

The sample holds many counts of this clonotype. V gene TRBV6-4 combines with J gene TRBJ2-3; TRBD1 is a possible D gene (6 bases). Trimming stripped 5 bases from V and 1 base from J, with 13 bases between. This CDR3 region has 15 residues. The germline V gene has CDR1 MRHNA and CDR2 SNTAGT. CDR3 residues: CASSRMGAGTDTQYF. CDR3 nucleotides: TGTGCCAGCAGTCGAATGGGGGCCGGCACAGATACGCAGTATTTT.

This clonotype was recorded at least ten times. The chain uses TRBV20-1 and TRBJ1-1; D may be TRBD1 (5 bases). CDR1 is DFQATT and CDR2 is SNEGSKA in the germline V gene (reference sequence). The germline V and J ends were trimmed by 3 bases and 2 bases, with 10 bases remaining between them. The CDR3 has 13 amino acids. CDR3 DNA sequence: TGCAGTGCTAGGTATGGGGGAAACACTGAAGCTTTCTTT. It yields the protein CSARYGGNTEAFF.

This clonotype was observed a handful of times. The V gene is TRBV20-1, the J gene TRBJ2-2, with a tentative D call TRBD1 (6 bases). CDR1 DFQATT and CDR2 SNEGSKA come from the germline V gene (reference sequence). Between the trimmed V and J ends, which lost 2 bases and 2 bases, there was a span of 12 bases. There are 15 residues in the CDR3. The CDR3 region is CSARTPGQNTGELFF. As DNA, the CDR3 is TGCAGTGCTAGAACACCGGGACAAAACACCGGGGAGCTGTTTTTT.

This clonotype was detected many times. The chain couples TRBV28 to TRBJ2-5, with D uncertain. Trimming stripped 6 bases from V and 3 bases from J, with 14 bases between. Germline loops: CDR1 MDHEN, CDR2 SYDVKM. There are 14 residues in the CDR3. The CDR3 loop reads CASSPLVRKETQYF. The CDR3 DNA reads TGTGCCAGCAGCCCTCTCGTCCGAAAAGAGACCCAGTACTTC. Full variable domain (missing parts from reference TRBV28 and TRBJ2-5): DVKVTQSSRYLVKRTGEKVFLECVQDMDHENMFWYRQDPGLGLRLIYFSYDVKMKEKGDIPEGYSVSREKKERFSLILESASTNQTSMYLCASSPLVRKETQYFGPGTRLLVL.

V is TRBV12-3 or TRBV12-4 and J is TRBJ2-7; TRBD1 matches 9 bases. The CDR3 length is 15 residues. With V trimmed by 0 bases and J by 1 base, 1 base remained unmatched. The DNA for the CDR3 is TGTGCCAGCAGTTTAGCGGGACAGGGTTCCTACGAGCAGTACGTC. This encodes CASSLAGQGSYEQYV.

This clonotype has a handful of counts. The chain employs TRBV19 and TRBJ1-3; TRBD1 aligns across 7 bases. Germline loops: CDR1 LNHDA, CDR2 SQIVND (reference sequence). The length of the CDR3 is 16 residues. V gave up 3 bases and J gave up 0 bases; unmatched junction bases: 5. CDR3 bases: TGTGCCAGTAGTATTTACAGGGGCGACTCTGGAAACACCATATATTTT. Protein: CASSIYRGDSGNTIYF. The full variable domain, completed using reference TRBV19 and TRBJ1-3, is DGGITQSPKYLFRKEGQNVTLSCEQNLNHDAMYWYRQDPGQGLRLIYYSQIVNDFQKGDIAEGYSVSREKKESFPLTVTSAQKNPTAFYLCASSIYRGDSGNTIYFGEGSWLTVV.

In regard to this clonotype: This clone may be a read error of a much larger clone one base away. The chain has TRBV5-3 and TRBJ2-1, with TRBD2 matching over 7 bases. TRBV5-3 counts as an open reading frame of uncertain function. This CDR3 contains 15 residues. CDR3 bases: TGTACCAGCAGCTTGGGCGGGAGCGGTTACAATGAGCAGTTCTTC. This codes for CTSSLGGSGYNEQFF.

This chain links TRBV7-9 with TRBJ1-4, with no clear D. The CDR3 sequence is 14 residues long. With 2 bases removed from V and 8 bases from J, the gap between germline ends came to 12 bases. Germline V gene sequence: CDR1 SEHNR, CDR2 FQNEAQ (reference sequence). The CDR3 bases are TGTGCCAGCAGCTTAATAACGAACGGAGAAAAACTGTTTTTT. Protein: CASSLITNGEKLFF. The variable domain in full, completed from reference TRBV7-9 and TRBJ1-4, reads DTGVSQNPRHKITKRGQNVTFRCDPISEHNRLYWYRQTLGQGPEFLTYFQNEAQLEKSRLLSDRFSAERPKGSFSTLEIQRTEQGDSAMYLCASSLITNGEKLFFGSGTQLSVL.

This clonotype came up many times. The chain has TRBV14 and TRBJ1-1, with 7 bases that match TRBD1. Germline assignment: CDR1 SGHDN and CDR2 FVKESK. V lost 1 base and J lost 7; bases outside the gene matches: 3. The CDR3 length is 13 residues. CDR3 loop: CASSQVRDSEAFF. CDR3 nucleotides: TGTGCCAGCAGCCAAGTTCGGGACAGTGAAGCTTTCTTT.

V and J are TRBV6-2 or TRBV6-3 and TRBJ2-5; possible D gene TRBD1, 6 bases. Germline V lookup: CDR1 MNHEY, CDR2 SVGEGT. This CDR3 spans 14 amino acids. Trimming took 5 bases from V and 2 from J, leaving 12 bases between them. CDR3 DNA sequence: TGTGCCAGCAGTCGGGACACGGCTCAAGAGACCCAGTACTTC. This encodes CASSRDTAQETQYF.

This clonotype was observed at least ten times. The chain carries TRBV28 and TRBJ2-1; TRBD2 is a possible D gene (6 bases). The CDR3 spans 16 residues. V was clipped by 4 bases and J by 0 bases, with 13 bases between them. Germline loops: CDR1 MDHEN, CDR2 SYDVKM. The CDR3 loop is CASSSTSGVSYNEQFF. CDR3 DNA sequence: TGTGCCAGCAGTTCAACGTCGGGGGTCTCCTACAATGAGCAGTTCTTC.

This clonotype was recorded once. As DNA, the CDR3 is TGTGCCAGCAGTTTAGTTCCTTCCTCCGGGACTGCCTTTACGGATGAGCAGTTCTTC. Its protein product is CASSLVPSSGTAFTDEQFF. This chain links TRBV28 with TRBJ2-1, with D possibly matching TRBD2 (6 bases). This CDR3 is built from 19 residues. The germline V and J ends were trimmed by 2 bases and 8 bases, with 28 bases remaining between them. The germline V gene encodes CDR1 MDHEN and CDR2 SYDVKM.

This clonotype was seen at least ten times. CDR3 coding DNA: TGTGCCAGCAGCTTAAACCCGCGCAACACTGAAGCTTTCTTT. This encodes CASSLNPRNTEAFF. The chain joins TRBV7-2 to TRBJ1-1; no clear D gene. CDR1 and CDR2 from the germline V gene are SGHTA and FQGNSA. The CDR3 is made up of 14 amino acids. V lost 2 bases and J 2 bases, leaving 9 bases between the germline ends. Combining the CDR3 with reference TRBV7-2 and TRBJ1-1 gives the whole variable domain GAGVSQSPSNKVTEKGKDVELRCDPISGHTALYWYRQSLGQGLEFLIYFQGNSAPDKSGLPSDRFSAERTGGSVSTLTIQRTQQEDSAVYLCASSLNPRNTEAFFGQGTRLTVV.

V gene TRBV12-3 or TRBV12-4 combines with J gene TRBJ2-2; D possibly uses TRBD1 or TRBD2 (5 bases each). V was cut by 6 bases and J by 5 bases, with 13 bases left in between. The CDR3 is 14 residues long. CDR3 sequence reads: CASRPLGDTGELFF. CDR3 nucleotides: TGTGCCAGCAGGCCACTAGGGGATACCGGGGAGCTGTTTTTT.

The chain employs TRBV20-1 and TRBJ1-1; D ambiguous. Germline lookup yields CDR1 DFQATT and CDR2 SNEGSKA (reference sequence). Between the trimmed V and J ends, which lost 2 bases and 4 bases, there was a span of 8 bases. This CDR3 region has 12 residues. CDR3 sequence reads: CSARRGLTEAFF. As DNA, the CDR3 is TGCAGTGCTAGACGCGGTCTCACTGAAGCTTTCTTT.

This clonotype has ten or more counts. The V and J genes are TRBV7-2 and TRBJ2-6; D not resolved. This CDR3 spans 15 amino acids. Germline V lookup: CDR1 SGHTA, CDR2 FQGNSA. V lost 3 bases and J lost 2, with 8 bases in between. CDR3 sequence reads: CASSFQLPGANVLTF. For the CDR3, the DNA is TGTGCCAGCAGCTTCCAGCTCCCTGGGGCCAACGTCCTGACTTTC.

This clonotype was seen ten or more times. The chain couples TRBV5-1 to TRBJ2-3, with TRBD2 matching 11 bases. The CDR3 consists of 14 residues. The J segment lost 5 bases and the V segment lost 4 bases, leaving 3 bases of the junction unmatched. CDR1 and CDR2 (germline): SGHRS, YFSETQ. The CDR3 spells CASSPGLAEDTQYF. Here the CDR3 DNA reads TGCGCCAGCAGCCCGGGACTAGCGGAAGATACGCAGTATTTT.

This clonotype was seen many times. The chain uses TRBV20-1 and TRBJ2-1, with D possibly matching TRBD2 (6 bases). Between the trimmed V and J ends, which lost 5 bases and 0 bases, there was a span of 20 bases. The germline gives CDR1 DFQATT, CDR2 SNEGSKA (reference sequence). This CDR3 spans 17 amino acids. CDR3 in amino acids: CSAHRTRGVRSYNEQFF. CDR3 DNA sequence: TGCAGTGCTCATAGGACACGCGGGGTTCGCTCCTACAATGAGCAGTTCTTC.

This clonotype was detected a few times. The genes are TRBV12-3 or TRBV12-4 and TRBJ2-7, with 9 bases lining up with TRBD2. The CDR3 has 14 residues. Trimming cost V 4 bases and J 3 bases; bases outside gene matches: 4. CDR3 region: CASSYSGGFYEQYF. CDR3 DNA sequence: TGTGCCAGCAGTTATAGCGGGGGATTCTACGAGCAGTACTTC.

The chain combines TRBV14 with TRBJ1-1, with D perhaps matching TRBD1 (5 bases). Germline loops: CDR1 SGHDN, CDR2 FVKESK. The CDR3 covers 15 residues. V shed 3 bases and J shed 0 bases, with 11 bases lying between them. The CDR3 spells CASSHGTAMNTEAFF. CDR3 coding DNA: TGTGCCAGCAGCCACGGGACGGCGATGAACACTGAAGCTTTCTTT.

The table lists this clonotype with many counts. The chain carries TRBV6-1 and TRBJ1-5; tentative D call: TRBD1 (5 bases). This CDR3 has 16 residues. The V gene lost 8 bases and the J gene lost 0 bases, with 17 bases spanning the gap. Germline assignment: CDR1 MNHNS and CDR2 SASEGT. The CDR3 here is CASRMEKGVSNQPQHF. CDR3 nucleotide sequence: TGTGCCAGCCGGATGGAGAAAGGGGTTAGCAATCAGCCCCAGCATTTT.

This clonotype has ten or more counts. In nucleotides, the CDR3 is TGTGCCAGCAGTCACGGACAGGAATTGGCCAAAAACATTCAGTACTTC. It yields the protein CASSHGQELAKNIQYF. This chain links TRBV6-6 with TRBJ2-4; 7 nucleotides line up with TRBD1. The V gene end was trimmed by 5 bases and the J gene end by 1 base; junction bases not matched to a gene: 8. Germline V gives CDR1 MNHNY, CDR2 SVGAGI (reference sequence). CDR3 length equals 16 residues.

This clonotype was observed many times. CDR3 sequence: CASSLGGLAGGSYEQYF. The CDR3 DNA reads TGTGCCAGCAGTTTGGGAGGACTAGCGGGGGGTTCCTACGAGCAGTACTTC. This chain connects TRBV12-3 or TRBV12-4 to TRBJ2-7; TRBD2 matches 14 bases. This CDR3 region has 17 residues. V dropped 3 bases and J dropped 1; count of bases not matched to a gene: 5.

Only one count was recorded for this clonotype. A much larger clone differs from this one at a single base, so this may be a read error. The V call is TRBV14, the J call TRBJ1-1, with no clear D. Germline V gene sequence: CDR1 SGHDN, CDR2 FVKESK. The CDR3 sequence is 13 residues long. The CDR3 nucleotides read TGTGCCAGCAGCCAAGAGTTTTACACTGTAGCTTTCTTT. Translation gives CASSQEFYTVAFF.

The chain recombines TRBV28 with TRBJ1-5, with D uncertain. The germline V gene has CDR1 MDHEN and CDR2 SYDVKM. The CDR3 has 12 amino acids. V was clipped by 7 bases and J by 4 bases, with 8 bases between them. CDR3 sequence (DNA): TGTGCCAGCAAGGGCGGAAATCAGCCCCAGCATTTT. Translation gives CASKGGNQPQHF.

V usage is TRBV10-3 and J usage is TRBJ2-5; the match to TRBD1 covers 8 bases. Germline V CDR1 and CDR2: ENHRY, SYGVKD. The length of the CDR3 is 14 residues. The trim removed 3 bases at V and 5 bases at J, leaving 5 bases unmatched. The CDR3 bases are TGTGCCATCAGTGATGACAGGGGAAGGGAGACCCAGTACTTC. Protein sequence: CAISDDRGRETQYF.

This clonotype was observed many times. The chain uses TRBV12-3 or TRBV12-4 and TRBJ1-5, with D tentatively TRBD1 (6 bases). The V gene lost 5 bases and the J gene lost 0 bases, with 14 bases spanning the gap. The length of the CDR3 is 16 residues. The CDR3 region has the DNA TGTGCCAGCAGTGTCTCGACAGGTAATAGCAATCAGCCCCAGCATTTT. Its translation: CASSVSTGNSNQPQHF.